The sequence of this T cell receptor beta chain was determined in a study of OX40 agonist ivuxolimab in advanced cancers. CDR1 is SEHNR, CDR2 FQNEAQ, per germline (reference sequence). The CDR3 is 13 amino acids. Trimming removed 7 bases from V and 7 bases from J, with 15 bases in between. Produced via immunoSEQ multiplex PCR; TCRdb's table is partial and in-frame only. The data hold 40,000 to 50,000 clones, with about 86% observed a single time. This TCR derives from an adult with an advanced solid tumor such as melanoma, head and neck, liver or kidney cancer. The genes are TRBV7-9 and TRBJ2-3, with D possibly matching TRBD2 (6 bases). The sequences come from CD4+ or CD8+ T cells sorted from blood, collected in a trial of the OX40 agonist ivuxolimab. The CDR3 loop is CASNPGEIYTQYF. CDR3 coding DNA: TGTGCCAGCAACCCGGGGGAGATCTATACGCAGTATTTT.